The 27 T cell receptor beta chains below all came from one sample that was sequenced in a study of beta chain features in type 1 diabetes (dated by TCRdb to the late 2010s). Libraries came from the immunoSEQ multiplex PCR assay. The High Capacity cDNA Reverse Transcription Kit was used to reverse transcribe all of the isolated RNA, meaning that expressed TCRB transcripts were what got sequenced. Imported from immuneACCESS, the table was reduced by TCRdb to in-frame sequences with V and J called. These copies leave out some clones; in studies compared against another copy, an unresolved V gene accounts for under half, and the cause of the remainder is not known. The sample table holds around 500,000 clones, of which 30% were seen once. Of the sample, around 0.065% is held by the ten largest clones. Specimen: naive CD4+ T cells from blood. Interpreted using the paper, the cell subset or site label stands for: true naive CD4+ T cells. These receptors all stem from a man aged 18 to 35 in good health.

This chain joins TRBV18 and TRBJ2-6; 9 positions agree with TRBD1. V was pared by 8 bases and J by 2 bases, with 10 bases of the junction left unmatched. The V gene's germline CDR1 is KGHSH and CDR2 LQKENI. The CDR3 has 17 residues. DNA of the CDR3: TGTGCCAGCCTCCGGGACAGGGTTTTGGCTGGGGCCAACGTCCTGACTTTC. Amino acid sequence: CASLRDRVLAGANVLTF.

The rearrangement uses TRBV25-1 and TRBJ2-7; D may be TRBD1 or TRBD2 (6 bases each). V was cut by 4 bases and J by 2 bases, with 15 bases left in between. Germline assignment: CDR1 MGHDK and CDR2 SYGVNS. The CDR3 is 15 amino acids. As DNA, the CDR3 is TGTGCCAGCAGTGGGCGAGGGGGGCGGACCTACGAGCAGTACTTC. Its translation is CASSGRGGRTYEQYF.

This chain joins TRBV7-2 and TRBJ2-3; possible D gene TRBD1, 8 bases. There are 15 residues in the CDR3. CDR1 SGHTA and CDR2 FQGNSA come from the germline V gene. Trimming removed 4 bases from V and 4 bases from J, with 15 bases in between. The CDR3 DNA follows: TGTGCCAGCAGCTCCCGGACAGGGAGGGCAGATACGCAGTATTTT. Amino acids: CASSSRTGRADTQYF.

This clone was counted only a few times. The rearrangement joins TRBV4-2 to TRBJ2-1; no reliable D call. This CDR3 has 12 residues. Trimming left V 1 base short and J 7 bases short, with 5 bases between. The germline CDR1 and CDR2 sequences are LGHNA and YNFKEQ. The CDR3 nucleotides read TGTGCCAGCAGCCAAGTAAGGAATGAGCAGTTCTTC. Translating it yields CASSQVRNEQFF.

This chain connects TRBV4-1 to TRBJ2-3, with 9 bases matching TRBD1. Germline CDR1 is MGHRA and CDR2 is YSYEKL. The J segment lost 5 bases and the V segment lost 0 bases, leaving 6 bases of the junction unmatched. The CDR3 spans 16 residues. The CDR3 DNA is TGCGCCAGCAGCCAAGATGAGAGACAGGGGGTAGATACGCAGTATTTT. It is translated as CASSQDERQGVDTQYF.

V is TRBV29-1 and J is TRBJ2-5; 7 nucleotides agree with TRBD1. Germline assignment: CDR1 SQVTM and CDR2 ANQGSEA. Unmatched junction bases numbered 12, after V lost 6 bases and J lost 2 bases. This CDR3 comprises 15 residues. The CDR3 sequence is CSVTTLTGAQETQYF. In nucleotides, the CDR3 is TGCAGCGTCACCACCCTTACAGGGGCTCAAGAGACCCAGTACTTC.

V gene TRBV28 combines with J gene TRBJ2-4; D gene ambiguous. V gave up 5 bases and J gave up 2 bases, with 7 bases separating them. The length of the CDR3 is 13 residues. Germline CDR1 and CDR2: MDHEN and SYDVKM. CDR3 region: CASSPNTKNIQYF. The CDR3 coding sequence is TGTGCCAGCAGTCCAAATACCAAAAACATTCAGTACTTC. Full variable domain (outside the CDR3, taken from reference TRBV28 and TRBJ2-4): DVKVTQSSRYLVKRTGEKVFLECVQDMDHENMFWYRQDPGLGLRLIYFSYDVKMKEKGDIPEGYSVSREKKERFSLILESASTNQTSMYLCASSPNTKNIQYFGAGTRLSVL.

This clone was counted a few times. CDR3 sequence reads: CASSVAGSGSINEQFF. CDR3 in DNA: TGTGCCAGCAGCGTAGCTGGGAGCGGGAGTATCAATGAGCAGTTCTTC. The chain employs TRBV9 and TRBJ2-1, with TRBD2 matching 8 bases. From germline, CDR1 is SGDLS and CDR2 YYNGEE. The length of the CDR3 is 16 residues. J gave up 6 bases and V 0 bases, and 8 bases lay outside the gene matches.

This clone occurred a few times. This chain connects TRBV5-4 to TRBJ2-5; 8 bases fit TRBD2. Germline V gene sequence: CDR1 SGHNT, CDR2 YYREEE (reference sequence). The CDR3 has 15 residues. V gave up 0 bases and J gave up 4 bases; unmatched junction bases: 5. CDR3 loop: CASSLAGGMVETQYF. CDR3 coding DNA: TGTGCCAGCAGCTTGGCGGGAGGGATGGTAGAGACCCAGTACTTC.

The CDR3 DNA reads TGTGCCAGCAGTCAAGGGACTATCGAGTTCTTC. The encoded protein is CASSQGTIEFF. The chain is built from TRBV6-5 and TRBJ2-1; 7 bases fit TRBD2. Germline CDR1 and CDR2: MNHEY and SVGAGI. The CDR3 runs 11 residues. With V trimmed by 5 bases and J by 14 bases, 6 bases remained unmatched.

This chain connects TRBV9 to TRBJ2-3, with 7 positions matching TRBD1. This CDR3 spans 16 amino acids. Germline V lookup: CDR1 SGDLS, CDR2 YYNGEE. V gave up 3 bases and J gave up 6 bases; unmatched junction bases: 13. The CDR3 reads CASSDLPGQVRDTQYF. The CDR3 nucleotides are TGTGCCAGCAGCGACCTGCCCGGACAGGTGCGGGATACGCAGTATTTT.

This clone was seen more than once but under ten times. The CDR3 sequence: CASHLDQSHYEQYF. CDR3 sequence (DNA): TGTGCCAGTCATCTAGACCAGTCCCACTACGAGCAGTACTTC. V gene TRBV18 combines with J gene TRBJ2-7; D not resolved. This CDR3 has 14 residues. Looked up from germline, CDR1 is KGHSH and CDR2 is LQKENI. V lost 9 bases to trimming and J lost 3 bases, with 18 bases between them.

The chain carries TRBV9 and TRBJ2-1, with 10 bases identical to TRBD2. Trimming at V came to 0 bases and at J to 4 bases, leaving 4 bases not matched to a gene. The CDR3 totals 16 residues. Germline V gene sequence: CDR1 SGDLS, CDR2 YYNGEE. CDR3 in amino acids: CASSVGVLAGYNEQFF. The CDR3 DNA follows: TGTGCCAGCAGCGTAGGGGTACTAGCGGGATACAATGAGCAGTTCTTC.

The chain uses TRBV10-3 and TRBJ1-5; D remains ambiguous. Germline assignment: CDR1 ENHRY and CDR2 SYGVKD. The CDR3 contains 13 residues. Trimming stripped 2 bases from V and 7 bases from J, with 9 bases between. The chain's CDR3 is CAISEEVRQPQHF. DNA for the CDR3: TGTGCCATCAGTGAGGAGGTACGGCAGCCCCAGCATTTT.

The chain's CDR3 is CAWERRGGYTF. The CDR3 bases are TGTGCCTGGGAACGGAGAGGTGGCTACACCTTC. J is TRBJ1-2 and V is TRBV30; D is uncertain. The V and J ends lost 5 bases and 7 bases respectively, with 11 bases between them. The CDR3 contains 11 residues. Per the germline V gene, CDR1 is GTSNPN and CDR2 is SVGIG (reference sequence).

Regarding this clone: Other nucleotide sequences from this sample produce the same CDR3. The chain joins TRBV30 to TRBJ2-4; no firm D call. The CDR3 totals 11 residues. V was clipped by 1 base and J by 5 bases, with 3 bases between them. CDR1 and CDR2 (germline): GTSNPN, SVGIG (reference sequence). DNA of the CDR3: TGTGCCTGGAGTGCAGAAAACATTCAGTACTTC. Protein product: CAWSAENIQYF.

This clone was detected only a few times. The chain recombines TRBV30 with TRBJ2-3, with unresolved D. This CDR3 is 13 amino acids long. The germline V gene encodes CDR1 GTSNPN and CDR2 SVGIG (reference sequence). Deletions cut 2 bases from V and 0 bases from J, with 6 bases between. In DNA form, the CDR3 reads TGTGCCTGGAGTCAGGTTAGCACAGATACGCAGTATTTT. Its translation is CAWSQVSTDTQYF. Full variable domain (outside the CDR3, taken from reference TRBV30 and TRBJ2-3): SQTIHQWPATLVQPVGSPLSLECTVEGTSNPNLYWYRQAAGRGLQLLFYSVGIGQISSEVPQNLSASRPQDRQFILSSKKLLLSDSGFYLCAWSQVSTDTQYFGPGTRLTVL.

V gene TRBV7-6 combines with J gene TRBJ1-3; D perhaps matches TRBD1 (5 bases). Trimming shortened V by 3 bases and J by 14 bases, and 17 bases separated the two germline ends. The germline CDR1 and CDR2 sequences are SGHVS and FNYEAQ. The CDR3 length is 13 residues. CDR3 DNA sequence: TGTGCCAGCAGCTTGGGACCGGACGGGACTCTATATTTT. Translating gives CASSLGPDGTLYF. The full variable domain, with the rest looked up from reference TRBV7-6 and TRBJ1-3, is GAGVSQSPRYKVTKRGQDVALRCDPISGHVSLYWYRQALGQGPEFLTYFNYEAQQDKSGLPNDRFSAERPEGSISTLTIQRTEQRDSAMYRCASSLGPDGTLYFGEGSWLTVV.

This clone was counted only a few times. The rearrangement joins TRBV29-1 to TRBJ2-1; TRBD2 aligns across 7 bases. Losses at the gene ends were 6 bases for V and 5 bases for J; bases not matched to a gene: 7. The CDR3 contains 13 residues. CDR1 is SQVTM and CDR2 is ANQGSEA in the germline V gene. CDR3 bases: TGCAGCGTGAGGGCTAGCGGAAACAATGAGCAGTTCTTC. This gives the protein CSVRASGNNEQFF.

To note about this clone: Other DNA sequences in this sample translate to the same CDR3. J is TRBJ2-5 and V is TRBV7-9; 9 bases agree with TRBD2. With 2 bases clipped from V and 0 bases from J, the junction kept 1 base outside the gene matches. Germline lookup yields CDR1 SEHNR and CDR2 FQNEAQ (reference sequence). CDR3 length: 15 amino acids. The DNA of the CDR3 is TGTGCCAGCAGCTTAAGACTAGCGGACCAAGAGACCCAGTACTTC. Protein: CASSLRLADQETQYF. The variable domain in full, completed from reference TRBV7-9 and TRBJ2-5, reads DTGVSQNPRHKITKRGQNVTFRCDPISEHNRLYWYRQTLGQGPEFLTYFQNEAQLEKSRLLSDRFSAERPKGSFSTLEIQRTEQGDSAMYLCASSLRLADQETQYFGPGTRLLVL.

J is TRBJ2-1 and V is TRBV25-1, with 10 nucleotides matching TRBD1. Germline assignment: CDR1 MGHDK and CDR2 SYGVNS. This CDR3 contains 16 residues. The ends lost 4 bases at V and 0 bases at J; junction bases unmatched: 3. The CDR3 region is CASSGRTGGSYNEQFF. The CDR3 DNA reads as TGTGCCAGCAGTGGGCGGACAGGGGGCTCCTACAATGAGCAGTTCTTC.

The rearrangement links TRBV5-4 to TRBJ2-3; 10 nucleotides agree with TRBD1. The germline gives CDR1 SGHNT, CDR2 YYREEE (reference sequence). V lost 0 bases to trimming and J lost 5 bases; unmatched junction nucleotides: 3. CDR3 length: 15 residues. CDR3 bases: TGTGCCAGCAGCTTGGCGAGGGACAGGGGAGATACGCAGTATTTT. Encoded protein: CASSLARDRGDTQYF.

The table lists this clone with a few counts. V usage is TRBV7-8 and J usage is TRBJ2-3, with D tentatively TRBD2 (5 bases). V dropped 0 bases and J dropped 5 bases, with 6 bases sitting between them. The CDR3 is 13 amino acids. From germline, CDR1 is SGHVS and CDR2 FQNEAQ. DNA of the CDR3: TGTGCCAGCAGCTTAGCTAGCGAAGATACGCAGTATTTT. As protein: CASSLASEDTQYF.

This chain connects TRBV7-2 to TRBJ2-3; perhaps TRBD2 as D (7 bases). Germline V gene sequence: CDR1 SGHTA, CDR2 FQGNSA. V gave up 4 bases and J gave up 2 bases, with 16 bases separating them. CDR3 length: 16 residues. As DNA, the CDR3 is TGTGCCAGCAGCTCCCGAGGGGGGGGCGCCACAGATACGCAGTATTTT. Protein product: CASSSRGGGATDTQYF.

The chain carries TRBV25-1 and TRBJ2-4; a possible D gene is TRBD2 (6 bases). Germline lookup yields CDR1 MGHDK and CDR2 SYGVNS. Trimming took 1 base from V and 3 from J, leaving 10 bases between them. The CDR3 covers 15 residues. The CDR3 here is CASSESGEGKNIQYF. The CDR3 nucleotides are TGTGCCAGCAGTGAATCGGGGGAAGGCAAAAACATTCAGTACTTC.

The sample holds a few counts of this clone. This chain connects TRBV10-3 to TRBJ2-3, with 8 bases that match TRBD1. The V and J ends lost 10 bases and 6 bases, in that order; junction bases with no gene match: 9. Germline V gene data show CDR1 as ENHRY and CDR2 as SYGVKD. This CDR3 has 13 amino acids. CDR3 amino acids: CATRGPSRDTQYF. CDR3 DNA sequence: TGTGCCACCAGGGGGCCATCAAGGGATACGCAGTATTTT.

This clone has more than one count but fewer than ten. V gene TRBV5-1 combines with J gene TRBJ2-6, with unresolved D. CDR3 length: 13 amino acids. CDR1 is SGHRS and CDR2 is YFSETQ in the germline V gene. V gave up 6 bases and J gave up 4 bases, with 8 bases separating them. This CDR3 reads CASTPEGANVLTF. Written as DNA, the CDR3 is TGCGCCAGCACCCCCGAGGGGGCCAACGTCCTGACTTTC.